Each of the 30 T cell receptor beta chains below was sequenced from the same sample in a study of shared clonotypes between healthy human individuals. Assay used: immunoSEQ multiplex PCR; TCRdb lists only in-frame clones, some missing. The table has around 500,000 clones, about 80% seen once. Sequencing was done on a sample of PBMCs. These receptors originate from a woman aged 40 to 50 in good health. Some clones in this sample may be carry-over from other donors' samples.

This clone was counted many times. The CDR3 nucleotides read TGTGCCAGCAGCTTAGGCACTAGCGACACCGGGGAGCTGTTTTTT. Translated: CASSLGTSDTGELFF. The rearrangement joins TRBV7-9 to TRBJ2-2, with 7 bases aligning to TRBD2. The junction had 2 bases not matched to a gene; V was cut back by 1 base and J by 3 bases. The CDR3 length is 15 residues. Germline assignment: CDR1 SEHNR and CDR2 FQNEAQ (reference sequence).

The chain is built from TRBV25-1 and TRBJ1-1, with D uncertain. Germline CDR1 is MGHDK and CDR2 is SYGVNS. This CDR3 comprises 11 residues. Trimming pared 6 bases from V and 7 bases from J, leaving 9 bases between. CDR3 region: CASRETYEAFF. The CDR3 DNA follows: TGTGCCAGCAGGGAGACGTATGAAGCTTTCTTT.

This rearrangement joins TRBV5-1 to TRBJ1-3; D perhaps matches TRBD1 (5 bases). The CDR3 spans 15 residues. Per germline, CDR1 SGHRS and CDR2 YFSETQ. Deletions cut 0 bases from V and 2 bases from J, with 9 bases between. DNA for the CDR3: TGCGCCAGCAGCTTGGGGGGGAGCCCTGGAAACACCATATATTTT. This encodes CASSLGGSPGNTIYF.

This chain joins TRBV11-2 and TRBJ1-2, with 8 bases lining up with TRBD1. CDR1 SGHAT and CDR2 FQNNGV come from the germline V gene. Trimming removed 5 bases from V and 2 bases from J; junction bases left unmatched: 7. The CDR3 covers 15 residues. CDR3 loop: CASSEPGQENYGYTF. The CDR3 DNA reads as TGTGCCAGCAGCGAACCGGGACAGGAGAACTATGGCTACACCTTC.

Here the CDR3 reads CASSFVGTGAGELFF. CDR3 DNA: TGTGCCAGCAGCTTCGTCGGGACAGGGGCCGGGGAGCTGTTTTTT. The chain carries TRBV7-3 and TRBJ2-2; 10 bases map to TRBD1. In germline, CDR1 is SGHTA, CDR2 FQGTGA. The CDR3 loop spans 15 amino acids. The J segment lost 6 bases and the V segment lost 3 bases, leaving 4 bases of the junction unmatched.

V is TRBV18 and J is TRBJ1-1; D is possibly TRBD1 (6 bases). Germline V gene sequence: CDR1 KGHSH, CDR2 LQKENI. The CDR3 consists of 16 residues. With 2 bases removed from V and 5 bases from J, the gap between germline ends came to 18 bases. CDR3: CASSPLAGAQGTEAFF. Written as DNA, the CDR3 is TGTGCCAGCTCACCATTGGCAGGGGCCCAGGGGACTGAAGCTTTCTTT. The whole variable domain, remainder taken from reference TRBV18 and TRBJ1-1, is NAGVMQNPRHLVRRRGQEARLRCSPMKGHSHVYWYRQLPEEGLKFMVYLQKENIIDESGMPKERFSAEFPKEGPSILRIQQVVRGDSAAYFCASSPLAGAQGTEAFFGQGTRLTVV.

This clone was observed a handful of times. V and J are TRBV2 and TRBJ2-3; D call uncertain. Trimming stripped 7 bases from V and 0 bases from J, with 8 bases between. This CDR3 contains 13 residues. From germline, CDR1 is SNHLY and CDR2 FYNNEI. The DNA for the CDR3 is TGTGCCAGCAACAAAGATAGCACAGATACGCAGTATTTT. This gives the protein CASNKDSTDTQYF.

The V gene is TRBV6-6, the J gene TRBJ1-5; 7 positions match TRBD1. The CDR3 runs to 13 residues. Germline values: CDR1 MNHNY, CDR2 SVGAGI (reference sequence). The V segment lost 4 bases and the J segment 7 bases; nucleotides outside the gene matches: 4. Written as DNA, the CDR3 is TGTGCCAGCAGTTTGGACAGGTGGCAGCCCCAGCATTTT. It yields the protein CASSLDRWQPQHF.

The chain uses TRBV19 and TRBJ1-1; D is unresolved. The CDR3 extends over 14 amino acids. Germline lookup yields CDR1 LNHDA and CDR2 SQIVND (reference sequence). The V gene lost 0 bases and the J gene lost 0 bases, with 5 bases spanning the gap. Written as DNA, the CDR3 is TGTGCCAGTAGTATAGAGCTACTGAACACTGAAGCTTTCTTT. As protein: CASSIELLNTEAFF.

J is TRBJ2-1 and V is TRBV28, with 9 bases that match TRBD1. CDR3 length: 18 amino acids. V shed 5 bases and J 7 bases; nucleotides not matched to a gene: 18. The germline CDR1 and CDR2 sequences are MDHEN and SYDVKM. The CDR3 spells CASSLTLLRDRARNEQFF. As DNA, the CDR3 is TGTGCCAGCAGTCTTACCTTGCTGCGGGACAGGGCTCGGAATGAGCAGTTCTTC.

This sequence joins TRBV28 and TRBJ2-1, with 11 bases matching TRBD1. CDR1 is MDHEN, CDR2 SYDVKM, per germline. The CDR3 runs to 14 residues. The CDR3 nucleotides are TGTGCGACCGGGACAGGGGGCTCCTACAATGAGCAGTTCTTC. Translation: CATGTGGSYNEQFF.

The genes are TRBV5-1 and TRBJ2-7; maybe TRBD1 (5 bases). The germline V and J ends were trimmed by 4 bases and 5 bases, with 16 bases remaining between them. CDR3 length: 14 amino acids. Germline V gene lookup returns CDR1 SGHRS and CDR2 YFSETQ. In DNA form, the CDR3 reads TGCGCCAGCAGCCGGACCCGACAGTCAGACGAGCAGTACTTC. This encodes CASSRTRQSDEQYF.

This CDR3 reads CASSTNRQASYEQYF. The CDR3, as DNA: TGTGCCAGCAGCACAAACCGACAGGCCTCCTACGAGCAGTACTTC. This rearrangement joins TRBV7-9 to TRBJ2-7; D might be TRBD1 (6 bases). Germline V gives CDR1 SEHNR, CDR2 FQNEAQ (reference sequence). The CDR3 runs to 15 residues. V lost 5 bases and J 0 bases, leaving 14 bases between the germline ends.

This clone has only a few counts. The rearrangement links TRBV7-9 to TRBJ2-6; 7 bases fit TRBD1. The CDR3 is 15 residues long. The V segment lost 6 bases and the J segment 3 bases; nucleotides outside the gene matches: 5. Germline CDR1 and CDR2: SEHNR and FQNEAQ (reference sequence). CDR3 region: CASSQQGFGANVLTF. CDR3 bases: TGTGCCAGCAGTCAACAGGGGTTTGGGGCCAACGTCCTGACTTTC.

The chain has TRBV14 and TRBJ2-7; D tentatively fits TRBD1 or TRBD2 (5 bases each). Germline V gene sequence: CDR1 SGHDN, CDR2 FVKESK. V was cut by 2 bases and J by 3 bases, with 17 bases left in between. CDR3 length: 16 amino acids. CDR3 coding DNA: TGTGCCAGCAGCCAACCCTGGGGGACGGCGGACTACGAGCAGTACTTC. It specifies CASSQPWGTADYEQYF.

A single count supports this clone. The V call is TRBV28, the J call TRBJ2-7; 9 bases agree with TRBD1. In germline, CDR1 is MDHEN, CDR2 SYDVKM. The length of the CDR3 is 14 residues. J lost 4 bases, V lost 2 bases, and 3 bases had no gene match. The CDR3 loop reads CASSLIGQGYEQYF. Written as DNA, the CDR3 is TGTGCCAGCAGTTTAATTGGACAGGGGTACGAGCAGTACTTC.

This clone was counted between two and nine times. Other DNA sequences in the sample encode the same CDR3. The chain joins TRBV11-2 to TRBJ2-7; TRBD1 is a possible D gene (6 bases). The CDR3 is made up of 17 amino acids. Trimming took off 3 bases at V and 1 base at J, with 19 bases between the two ends. The V gene's germline CDR1 is SGHAT and CDR2 FQNNGV. CDR3 DNA: TGTGCCAGCAGCTTCACATGGGACACCACCCGATCCTACGAGCAGTACTTC. Its translation is CASSFTWDTTRSYEQYF.

The J gene is TRBJ1-4, the V gene TRBV11-2; a possible D gene is TRBD1 (5 bases). Looked up from germline, CDR1 is SGHAT and CDR2 is FQNNGV. Deletions cut 4 bases from V and 8 bases from J, with 17 bases between. This CDR3 is 15 amino acids long. The CDR3 sequence is CASSYLPDNLEKLFF. CDR3 DNA sequence: TGTGCCAGCAGCTACCTCCCGGACAACTTGGAAAAACTGTTTTTT.

V and J are TRBV29-1 and TRBJ1-2, with D maybe TRBD1 (5 bases). CDR1 and CDR2 (germline): SQVTM, ANQGSEA. V was shortened by 1 base and J by 4 bases, with 16 bases between the two germline ends. This CDR3 has 15 amino acids. CDR3 sequence (DNA): TGCAGCGTTGAAGGGGGACTCAAGGAAGGCTATGGCTACACCTTC. Translated: CSVEGGLKEGYGYTF.

The chain carries TRBV9 and TRBJ1-6; D is possibly TRBD1 (5 bases). This CDR3 contains 15 residues. Germline CDR1 reads SGDLS; CDR2 reads YYNGEE. Trimming removed 3 bases at V and 1 base at J, with 8 bases between. The CDR3 loop reads CASSGGGSYNSPLHF. The CDR3 region has the DNA TGTGCCAGCAGCGGCGGGGGTTCCTATAATTCACCCCTCCACTTT.

This chain joins TRBV18 and TRBJ1-1; D gene unclear. Trimming left V 2 bases short and J 4 bases short, with 8 bases between. Germline lookup yields CDR1 KGHSH and CDR2 LQKENI. The CDR3 consists of 13 residues. The CDR3 DNA reads TGTGCCAGCTCACCAACTGCTGGCACTGAAGCTTTCTTT. It specifies CASSPTAGTEAFF. Complete variable domain (other parts from reference TRBV18 and TRBJ1-1): NAGVMQNPRHLVRRRGQEARLRCSPMKGHSHVYWYRQLPEEGLKFMVYLQKENIIDESGMPKERFSAEFPKEGPSILRIQQVVRGDSAAYFCASSPTAGTEAFFGQGTRLTVV.

This rearrangement joins TRBV7-3 to TRBJ2-3, with D tentatively TRBD2 (6 bases). Trimming removed 2 bases at V and 3 bases at J, with 12 bases between. Germline CDR1 reads SGHTA; CDR2 reads FQGTGA. The CDR3 is made up of 15 amino acids. For the CDR3, the DNA is TGTGCCAGCAGCTTACTCGGACTAAGGACAGATACGCAGTATTTT. It is translated as CASSLLGLRTDTQYF.

This clone came up a few times. J is TRBJ1-1 and V is TRBV6-1; D unresolved. The V gene lost 5 bases and the J gene lost 1 base, with 8 bases spanning the gap. This CDR3 has 13 residues. Germline V gene sequence: CDR1 MNHNS, CDR2 SASEGT. The CDR3 region is CASSIQPNTEAFF. CDR3 in DNA: TGTGCCAGCAGTATTCAGCCGAACACTGAAGCTTTCTTT.

This chain links TRBV29-1 with TRBJ2-5; tentative D call: TRBD1 (5 bases). The CDR3 runs to 12 residues. Trimming left V 2 bases short and J 2 bases short, with 6 bases between. Germline CDR1 is SQVTM and CDR2 is ANQGSEA. CDR3 sequence reads: CSVEQGQETQYF. The CDR3 nucleotides read TGCAGCGTTGAACAGGGACAAGAGACCCAGTACTTC.

J is TRBJ2-3 and V is TRBV7-3; D call uncertain. Germline V gives CDR1 SGHTA, CDR2 FQGTGA. The V and J ends lost 1 base and 1 base respectively, with 6 bases between them. CDR3 length equals 14 residues. CDR3 protein: CASSLNARTDTQYF. The CDR3 nucleotides are TGTGCCAGCAGCTTAAACGCCCGCACAGATACGCAGTATTTT.

This clone was observed many times. The V and J genes are TRBV28 and TRBJ1-4; TRBD1 might be the D (6 bases). CDR1 is MDHEN and CDR2 is SYDVKM in the germline V gene. The CDR3 extends over 15 amino acids. The ends were cut back, 6 bases at V and 11 bases at J, with 22 bases in the middle. Here the CDR3 reads CASSSRGGEVSKLFF. The CDR3, as DNA: TGTGCCAGCAGCAGCCGGGGGGGCGAAGTCTCGAAACTGTTTTTT.

This clone occurred a few times. The chain combines TRBV11-2 with TRBJ2-7, with D perhaps TRBD2 (5 bases). V gave up 1 base and J gave up 3 bases, with 13 bases separating them. Germline V gene data show CDR1 as SGHAT and CDR2 as FQNNGV. This CDR3 has 15 amino acids. CDR3 loop: CASSLALSGHYEQYF. The CDR3 coding sequence is TGTGCCAGCAGCTTAGCGCTCAGCGGCCACTACGAGCAGTACTTC.

The chain carries TRBV11-2 and TRBJ2-5; 9 bases match TRBD1. Germline loops: CDR1 SGHAT, CDR2 FQNNGV. This CDR3 contains 13 residues. J gave up 4 bases and V 5 bases, and 2 bases lay outside the gene matches. The CDR3 is CASSLDRGETQYF. The CDR3 nucleotides are TGTGCCAGCAGCCTGGACAGGGGAGAGACCCAGTACTTC.

CDR3: CASSRRGSEAFF. The CDR3 nucleotides read TGTGCCAGCAGTAGGAGGGGCTCTGAAGCTTTCTTT. The chain links TRBV27 to TRBJ1-1; tentative D call: TRBD1 (5 bases). This CDR3 is built from 12 residues. Trimming cost V 5 bases and J 6 bases, with 10 bases left between them. CDR1 is MNHEY, CDR2 SMNVEV, per germline (reference sequence).

The chain links TRBV30 to TRBJ2-2; 16 bases are a match to TRBD2. The CDR3 has 20 amino acids. In germline, CDR1 is GTSNPN, CDR2 SVGIG (reference sequence). Trimming cost V 5 bases and J 0 bases; bases outside gene matches: 12. The DNA for the CDR3 is TGTGCCTGGGACGGAAGGGGGACTAGCGGGAGGGGCGCGAACACCGGGGAGCTGTTTTTT. It yields the protein CAWDGRGTSGRGANTGELFF.